The clone carrying this T cell receptor beta chain has at least ten counts. The antigen is undetermined. This entry is derived from a study of T cells in Graves' hyperthyroidism and ophthalmopathy. Study-wide findings and caveats: The model predicted ophthalmopathy a median around 6.5 months before onset.

Amplification yielded TCR beta CDR3 regions, with RNA transcripts as the source. The HTBI primer set was used in a first-round RT-PCR of the TCR CDR3. TCRdb analysed the multiplex PCR reads with MiXCR anew, one entry per CDR3 protein. The sample records some 550,000 distinct CDR3 sequences, approximately 15% being singletons. The CDR3 sequence is 13 residues long. Germline lookup yields CDR1 WNHNN and CDR2 SYGVQD (reference sequence). V shed 6 bases and J shed 1 base, with 8 bases lying between them. The clonotype was recovered from a woman between 35 and 50 years old with Graves' ophthalmopathy. Source material: blood. V gene TRBV10-1 combines with J gene TRBJ2-3; D is uncertain. This chain's CDR3 is CASSDTGTDTQYF. DNA of the CDR3: TGCGCCAGCAGCGATACTGGCACAGATACGCAGTATTTT.